This record looks at one T cell receptor (beta chain) sequence and its context. Antigen specificity is unknown. RNA amounts of roughly 0.45 to 1 ug underwent reverse transcription with random hexamers. Multiplex immunoSEQ PCR targeted 54 Vbeta and 13 Jbeta TCR beta segments. TCRdb redid the calling of the immunoSEQ multiplex PCR reads with MiXCR, one entry per CDR3 protein. The data contain 150,000 or so distinct CDR3 sequences, about 95% of them seen just once; the ten biggest clones take up 0.16%. Negative magnetic isolation gave CD8+ and CD4+ cells; FACS enriched CD8+ TEMRA. This sample stems from a study of CD8 T cells in Susac syndrome. Study-level information: When their blood was taken, the Susac syndrome patients had either not yet had any therapy, were taking corticosteroids, or were taking intravenous immunoglobulin alone.

CDR3 size: 12 residues. Germline V lookup: CDR1 LGHDT, CDR2 YNNKEL (reference sequence). Trimming cost V 3 bases and J 4 bases, with 7 bases left between them. Study outcomes and limitations: The CD4+ T cell repertoires of Susac syndrome were found to show no clonal expansion.

This rearrangement joins TRBV3-1 to TRBJ2-7; D unclear. The sample comprised CD4+ T cells from PBMCs. This TCR came from a human donor with Susac syndrome. This CDR3 reads CASSQEQYEQYF. CDR3 in DNA: TGTGCCAGCAGCCAGGAACAGTACGAGCAGTACTTC.